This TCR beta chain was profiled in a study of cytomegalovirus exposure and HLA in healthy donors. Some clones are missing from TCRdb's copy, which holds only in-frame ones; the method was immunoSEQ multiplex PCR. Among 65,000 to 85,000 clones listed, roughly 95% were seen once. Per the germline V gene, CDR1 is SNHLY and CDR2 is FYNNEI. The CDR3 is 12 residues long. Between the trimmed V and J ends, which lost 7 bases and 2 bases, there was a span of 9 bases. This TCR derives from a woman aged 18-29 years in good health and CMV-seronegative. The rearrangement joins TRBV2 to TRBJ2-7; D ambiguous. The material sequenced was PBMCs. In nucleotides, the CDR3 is TGTGCCAGCACTACTCCTACCTACGAGCAGTACTTC. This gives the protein CASTTPTYEQYF.